These 7 T cell receptor beta chains share one sample of origin, sequenced in a study of a mutant IDH1 vaccine in newly diagnosed glioma. The time point was: baseline, week 1 (first vaccination visit). Treatment reported: pre-vaccination baseline after standard-of-care therapy. TCRdb's copy holds only in-frame clones and misses some; the assay was immunoSEQ multiplex PCR. The sample carries about 69,000 clones, 65% to 90% recorded once. Source: PBMCs, taken from a glioma patient treated with radiotherapy, temozolomide or both. The source is a man under 40 with glioma.

The CDR3 protein is CASSEGFQIV. For the CDR3, the DNA is TGTGCCAGCAGTGAAGGGTTTCAGATAGTC. The V gene is TRBV6-1, the J gene TRBJ2-7, with D unclear. Germline assignment: CDR1 MNHNS and CDR2 SASEGT. CDR3 size: 10 residues.

The DNA of the CDR3 is TGTGCCAGCAGCTTATCACAGGGCACCGGGGAGCTGTTTTTT. Protein: CASSLSQGTGELFF. The chain is built from TRBV11-2 and TRBJ2-2; the D gene is possibly TRBD1 (6 bases). V was clipped by 2 bases and J by 4 bases, with 8 bases between them. Germline CDR1 is SGHAT and CDR2 is FQNNGV. The CDR3 is made up of 14 amino acids. Supplemented by reference TRBV11-2 and TRBJ2-2, the full variable domain reads EAGVAQSPRYKIIEKRQSVAFWCNPISGHATLYWYQQILGQGPKLLIQFQNNGVVDDSQLPKDRFSAERLKGVDSTLKIQPAKLEDSAVYLCASSLSQGTGELFFGEGSRLTVL.

The CDR3 protein is CASSLRGQGANQKLFF. CDR3 DNA sequence: TGTGCCAGCAGTTTAAGAGGGCAGGGGGCGAACCAAAAACTGTTTTTT. The chain is built from TRBV27 and TRBJ1-4; 8 bases map to TRBD1. CDR1 is MNHEY, CDR2 SMNVEV, per germline (reference sequence). The V segment lost 2 bases and the J segment 9 bases; nucleotides outside the gene matches: 11. The CDR3 length is 16 residues.

The chain carries TRBV10-2 and TRBJ2-6; tentatively, D is TRBD1 (6 bases). Trimming cost V 6 bases and J 2 bases, with 17 bases left between them. CDR1 is WSHSY and CDR2 is SAAADI in the germline V gene. This CDR3 contains 17 residues. The CDR3 is CASRDRTSTAGANVLTF. DNA of the CDR3: TGCGCCAGCAGGGACAGAACCAGTACCGCTGGGGCCAACGTCCTGACTTTC.

The chain employs TRBV18 and TRBJ1-1, with D uncertain. The CDR3 consists of 13 residues. Germline V gene sequence: CDR1 KGHSH, CDR2 LQKENI. The V and J ends lost 6 bases and 2 bases respectively, with 10 bases between them. The CDR3 coding sequence is TGTGCCAGCTCGGATACACTAAACACTGAAGCTTTCTTT. This encodes CASSDTLNTEAFF. Looking up the rest from reference TRBV18 and TRBJ1-1 gives the full variable domain: NAGVMQNPRHLVRRRGQEARLRCSPMKGHSHVYWYRQLPEEGLKFMVYLQKENIIDESGMPKERFSAEFPKEGPSILRIQQVVRGDSAAYFCASSDTLNTEAFFGQGTRLTVV.

V and J are TRBV18 and TRBJ2-1; D may correspond to TRBD1 or TRBD2 (5 bases each). CDR1 is KGHSH and CDR2 is LQKENI in the germline V gene. The CDR3 is 14 amino acids. Trimming shortened V by 8 bases and J by 4 bases, and 15 bases separated the two germline ends. CDR3 in amino acids: CASDKTGAYNEQFF. The CDR3 DNA is TGTGCCAGCGATAAGACCGGGGCTTACAATGAGCAGTTCTTC.

This clone has only a few counts. J is TRBJ1-2 and V is TRBV28, with TRBD1 matching 10 bases. Germline-derived CDR1 and CDR2 are MDHEN and SYDVKM. This CDR3 region has 13 residues. V lost 6 bases to trimming and J lost 8 bases; unmatched junction nucleotides: 6. CDR3: CASSQGQGYGYTF. In nucleotides, the CDR3 is TGTGCCAGCAGCCAGGGACAGGGGTACGGCTACACCTTC.